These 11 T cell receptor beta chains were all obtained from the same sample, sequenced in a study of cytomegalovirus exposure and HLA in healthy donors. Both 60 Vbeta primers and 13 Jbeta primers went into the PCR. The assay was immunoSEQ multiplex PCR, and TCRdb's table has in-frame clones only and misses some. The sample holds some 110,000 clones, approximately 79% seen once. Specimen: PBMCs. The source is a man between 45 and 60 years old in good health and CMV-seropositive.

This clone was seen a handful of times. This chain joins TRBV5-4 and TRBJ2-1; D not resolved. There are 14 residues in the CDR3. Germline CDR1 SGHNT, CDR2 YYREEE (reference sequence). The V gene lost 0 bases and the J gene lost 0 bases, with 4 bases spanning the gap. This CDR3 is CASSLVGSYNEQFF. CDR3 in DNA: TGTGCCAGCAGCTTGGTCGGCTCCTACAATGAGCAGTTCTTC.

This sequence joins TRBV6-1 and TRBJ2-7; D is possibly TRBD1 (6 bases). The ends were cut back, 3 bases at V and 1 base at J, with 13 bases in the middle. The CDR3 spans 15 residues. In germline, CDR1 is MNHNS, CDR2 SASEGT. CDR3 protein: CASSDTGYGSYEQYF. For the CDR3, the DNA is TGTGCCAGCAGTGATACAGGGTACGGTTCCTACGAGCAGTACTTC.

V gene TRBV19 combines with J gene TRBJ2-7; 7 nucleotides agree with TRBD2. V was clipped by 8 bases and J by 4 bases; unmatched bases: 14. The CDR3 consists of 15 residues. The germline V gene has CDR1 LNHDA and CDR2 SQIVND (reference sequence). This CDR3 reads CASGAMGRGKYEQYF. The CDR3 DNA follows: TGTGCCAGTGGAGCTATGGGGAGGGGAAAGTACGAGCAGTACTTC.

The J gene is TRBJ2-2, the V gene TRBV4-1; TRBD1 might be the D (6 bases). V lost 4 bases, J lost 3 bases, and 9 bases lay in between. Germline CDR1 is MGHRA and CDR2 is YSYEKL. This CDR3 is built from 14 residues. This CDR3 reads CASSPDRYTGELFF. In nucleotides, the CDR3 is TGCGCCAGCAGCCCGGACAGATACACCGGGGAGCTGTTTTTT.

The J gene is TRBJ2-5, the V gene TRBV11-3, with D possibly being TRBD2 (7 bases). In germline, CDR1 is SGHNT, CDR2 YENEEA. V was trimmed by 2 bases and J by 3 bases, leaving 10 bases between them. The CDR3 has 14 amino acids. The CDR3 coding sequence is TGTGCCAGCAGCTTAAAAGGGGGGGAAGAGACCCAGTACTTC. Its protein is CASSLKGGEETQYF.

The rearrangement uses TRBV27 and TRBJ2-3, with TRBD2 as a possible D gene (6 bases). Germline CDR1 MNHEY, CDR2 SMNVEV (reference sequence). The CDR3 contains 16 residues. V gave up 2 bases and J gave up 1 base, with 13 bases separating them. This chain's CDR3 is CASSLMGGTGTDTQYF. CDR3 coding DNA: TGTGCCAGCAGTTTAATGGGAGGCACTGGCACAGATACGCAGTATTTT.

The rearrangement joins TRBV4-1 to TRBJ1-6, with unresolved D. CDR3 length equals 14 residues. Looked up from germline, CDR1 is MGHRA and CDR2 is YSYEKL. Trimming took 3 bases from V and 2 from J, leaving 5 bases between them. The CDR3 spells CASSQAAYNSPLHF. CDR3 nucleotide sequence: TGCGCCAGCAGCCAGGCGGCCTATAATTCACCCCTCCACTTT.

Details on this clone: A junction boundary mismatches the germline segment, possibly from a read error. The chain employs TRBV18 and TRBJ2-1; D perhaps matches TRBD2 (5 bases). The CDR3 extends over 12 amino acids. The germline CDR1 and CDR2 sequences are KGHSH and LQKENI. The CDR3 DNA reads TGTGCCAGCTCACCATCTCCCCTAGCTTTCGTCTTC. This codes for CASSPSPLAFVF.

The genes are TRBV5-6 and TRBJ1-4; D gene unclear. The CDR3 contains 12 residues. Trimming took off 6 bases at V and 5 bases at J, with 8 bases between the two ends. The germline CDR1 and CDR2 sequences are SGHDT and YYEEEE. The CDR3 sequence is CASMGVNEKLFF. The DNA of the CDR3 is TGTGCCAGCATGGGCGTAAATGAAAAACTGTTTTTT.

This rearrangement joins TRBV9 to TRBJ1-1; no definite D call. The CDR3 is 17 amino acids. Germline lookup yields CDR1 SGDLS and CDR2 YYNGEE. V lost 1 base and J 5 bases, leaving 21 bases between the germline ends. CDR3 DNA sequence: TGTGCCAGCAGCGTAATATCTGGCGGCGGCAGTTCGACTGAAGCTTTCTTT. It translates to CASSVISGGGSSTEAFF.

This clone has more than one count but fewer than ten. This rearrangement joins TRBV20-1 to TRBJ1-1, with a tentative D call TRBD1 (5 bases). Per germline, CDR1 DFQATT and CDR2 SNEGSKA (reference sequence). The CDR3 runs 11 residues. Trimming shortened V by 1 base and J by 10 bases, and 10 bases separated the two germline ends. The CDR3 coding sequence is TGCAGTGCTAGAGGGGTCGACAGAGCTTTCTTT. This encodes CSARGVDRAFF.